This TCR beta chain was profiled in a study of shared clonotypes between healthy human individuals. V shed 5 bases and J shed 6 bases, with 11 bases lying between them. This CDR3 comprises 13 residues. The germline gives CDR1 LNHDA, CDR2 SQIVND (reference sequence). Points from the study as a whole: Among donors, clonotype sharing was expected to be affected by sequencing depth.

Sorted-subset replicate PCR reactions were performed with 200 ng DNA, corresponding to roughly 30,000 T cell genomes. Sequencing used immunoSEQ multiplex PCR; TCRdb keeps in-frame clones, though not all of them. Of fewer than 130,000 clones in the sample, about 67% were seen once. CD8 memory cells included CD45RO+ cells plus CCR7-negative CD45RA+ TemRA cells. This clone occurred many times. Its antigen is unidentified. The J gene is TRBJ1-5, the V gene TRBV19, with a weak D call TRBD1 (5 bases). Sequencing was carried out using memory CD8+ T cells sorted from blood. The subset is: CD45RO+ cells pooled with CCR7-negative TemRA cells. The TCR was taken from a woman between 25 and 40 years old in good health. The CDR3 bases are TGTGCCAGTAGTGTGTGGGGACGTCAGCCCCAGCATTTT. Translating it yields CASSVWGRQPQHF.